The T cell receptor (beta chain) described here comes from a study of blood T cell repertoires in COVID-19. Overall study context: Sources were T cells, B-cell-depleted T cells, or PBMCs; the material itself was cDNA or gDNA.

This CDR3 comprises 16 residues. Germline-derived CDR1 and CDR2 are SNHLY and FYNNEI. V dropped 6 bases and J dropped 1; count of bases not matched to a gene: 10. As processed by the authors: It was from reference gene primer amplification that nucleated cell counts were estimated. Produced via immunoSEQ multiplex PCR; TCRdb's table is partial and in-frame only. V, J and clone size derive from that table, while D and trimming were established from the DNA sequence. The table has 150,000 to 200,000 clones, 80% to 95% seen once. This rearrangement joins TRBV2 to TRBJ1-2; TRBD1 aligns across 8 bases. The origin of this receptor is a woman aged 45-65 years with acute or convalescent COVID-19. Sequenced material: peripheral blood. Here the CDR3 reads CASRFGGDRNNYGYTF. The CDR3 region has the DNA TGTGCCAGCAGGTTTGGGGGGGACAGGAATAACTATGGCTACACCTTC.